A single sample is the source of the 25 T cell receptor beta chains below, sequenced in a study of CD8 T cells in Susac syndrome. An amount of RNA that ranged from about 0.45 to 1 ug was reverse transcribed with random hexamers. TCRdb analysed the immunoSEQ multiplex PCR reads with MiXCR anew, one entry per CDR3 protein. The repertoire holds about 85,000 distinct CDR3 sequences, with just under 95% as singletons. The sequenced sample was CD8+ T cells from PBMCs. The source is a human donor with Susac syndrome.

The chain links TRBV5-1 to TRBJ2-5, with D possibly being TRBD2 (6 bases). CDR3 size: 13 residues. Germline V gene sequence: CDR1 SGHRS, CDR2 YFSETQ. The ends were cut back, 4 bases at V and 5 bases at J, with 12 bases in the middle. CDR3 in DNA: TGCGCCAGCAGCGACGGGAGTTGGGAGACCCAGTACTTC. Amino acids: CASSDGSWETQYF.

The chain joins TRBV15 to TRBJ1-2; D remains unclear. Per germline, CDR1 LNHNV and CDR2 YYDKDF (reference sequence). The germline V and J ends were trimmed by 5 bases and 5 bases, with 21 bases remaining between them. The CDR3 has 16 amino acids. The CDR3 spells CATSRGWQVDSYGYTF. The CDR3 DNA reads TGTGCCACCAGCCGGGGTTGGCAGGTCGATTCTTATGGCTACACCTTC.

V and J are TRBV20-1 and TRBJ2-1; maybe TRBD2 (6 bases). CDR1 DFQATT and CDR2 SNEGSKA come from the germline V gene (reference sequence). This CDR3 contains 14 residues. V lost 1 base, J lost 5 bases, and 12 bases lay in between. CDR3 region: CSARGGTGDNEQFF. In DNA, the CDR3 is TGCAGTGCTAGAGGGGGGACTGGCGACAATGAGCAGTTCTTC.

The gene calls are TRBV24-1 and TRBJ2-5, with unresolved D. The V and J ends lost 4 bases and 3 bases respectively, with 11 bases between them. The CDR3 covers 14 residues. Germline assignment: CDR1 KGHDR and CDR2 SFDVKD. The CDR3 DNA follows: TGTGCCACCAGTGAATCCTCAGGAGAAGAGACCCAGTACTTC. The encoded protein is CATSESSGEETQYF.

The gene calls are TRBV19 and TRBJ1-1; D is ambiguous. The CDR3 totals 12 residues. Germline CDR1 and CDR2: LNHDA and SQIVND (reference sequence). V shed 5 bases and J shed 1 base, with 5 bases lying between them. Written as DNA, the CDR3 is TGTGCCAGTAGTGTGGGGAACACTGAAGCTTTCTTT. It translates to CASSVGNTEAFF.

This rearrangement joins TRBV19 to TRBJ2-5; D may be TRBD1 (5 bases). V lost 3 bases to trimming and J lost 5 bases, with 10 bases between them. Germline CDR1 and CDR2: LNHDA and SQIVND (reference sequence). CDR3 length equals 13 residues. The CDR3 nucleotides are TGTGCCAGTAGTATTGGGGCGTCGGAGACCCAGTACTTC. This codes for CASSIGASETQYF. Full variable domain (missing parts from reference TRBV19 and TRBJ2-5): DGGITQSPKYLFRKEGQNVTLSCEQNLNHDAMYWYRQDPGQGLRLIYYSQIVNDFQKGDIAEGYSVSREKKESFPLTVTSAQKNPTAFYLCASSIGASETQYFGPGTRLLVL.

The chain combines TRBV11-2 with TRBJ2-1, with a weak D call TRBD2 (6 bases). CDR3 length: 16 residues. Per the germline V gene, CDR1 is SGHAT and CDR2 is FQNNGV. V shed 3 bases and J shed 7 bases, with 19 bases lying between them. CDR3 sequence: CASSFPRTTPENEQFF. CDR3 coding DNA: TGTGCCAGCAGCTTCCCCCGGACTACCCCCGAAAATGAGCAGTTCTTC.

The chain joins TRBV29-1 to TRBJ1-4; D unclear. Trimming stripped 4 bases from V and 5 bases from J, with 11 bases between. Germline V CDR1 and CDR2: SQVTM, ANQGSEA. The CDR3 has 13 residues. CDR3 in DNA: TGCAGCGTTGTATGGGGAGGAAATGAAAAACTGTTTTTT. Its protein is CSVVWGGNEKLFF. The whole variable domain, filled in from reference TRBV29-1 and TRBJ1-4, reads SAVISQKPSRDICQRGTSLTIQCQVDSQVTMMFWYRQQPGQSLTLIATANQGSEATYESGFVIDKFPISRPNLTFSTLTVSNMSPEDSSIYLCSVVWGGNEKLFFGSGTQLSVL.

The chain carries TRBV20-1 and TRBJ2-2; D uncertain. CDR1 DFQATT and CDR2 SNEGSKA come from the germline V gene (reference sequence). The V and J ends lost 3 bases and 1 base respectively, with 6 bases between them. This CDR3 region has 13 residues. The DNA for the CDR3 is TGCAGTGCTAGGTTAGGGAACACCGGGGAGCTGTTTTTT. Translated: CSARLGNTGELFF.

The chain employs TRBV20-1 and TRBJ2-1; no firm D call. The CDR3 is made up of 15 amino acids. Germline V gives CDR1 DFQATT, CDR2 SNEGSKA (reference sequence). Between the trimmed V and J ends, which lost 1 base and 0 bases, there was a span of 10 bases. The CDR3 here is CSARGGALSYNEQFF. Written as DNA, the CDR3 is TGCAGTGCTAGAGGAGGAGCCCTCTCCTACAATGAGCAGTTCTTC.

This clonotype was recorded only once. The rearrangement joins TRBV20-1 to TRBJ2-1, with D possibly being TRBD1 (6 bases). The V and J ends lost 6 bases and 8 bases respectively, with 17 bases between them. The length of the CDR3 is 13 residues. In germline, CDR1 is DFQATT, CDR2 SNEGSKA (reference sequence). This CDR3 reads CSARDIGRDEQFF. The CDR3, as DNA: TGCAGTGCCAGGGACATTGGCCGTGATGAGCAGTTCTTC.

CDR3 DNA sequence: TGTGCCAGCAGCCCCTCGACTAGCGCTCAAGAGACCCAGTACTTC. It encodes CASSPSTSAQETQYF. V usage is TRBV3-1 and J usage is TRBJ2-5; 8 positions agree with TRBD2. The CDR3 is made up of 15 amino acids. The J segment lost 2 bases and the V segment lost 4 bases, leaving 6 bases of the junction unmatched. The germline V gene has CDR1 LGHDT and CDR2 YNNKEL (reference sequence).

V and J are TRBV5-6 and TRBJ2-5; D uncertain. The CDR3 has 14 residues. V gave up 4 bases and J gave up 1 base, with 11 bases separating them. Germline assignment: CDR1 SGHDT and CDR2 YYEEEE. The CDR3 DNA sequence: TGTGCCAGCAGCCACCTTATGGGCCAAGAGACCCAGTACTTC. This gives the protein CASSHLMGQETQYF.

This chain links TRBV11-2 with TRBJ2-2; maybe TRBD1 (6 bases). The CDR3 runs to 14 residues. Germline V gene data show CDR1 as SGHAT and CDR2 as FQNNGV. V shed 3 bases and J shed 7 bases, with 12 bases lying between them. CDR3 loop: CASSFSRGGGELFF. The CDR3 DNA follows: TGTGCCAGCAGCTTCTCACGAGGGGGCGGGGAGCTGTTTTTT.

The chain recombines TRBV11-2 with TRBJ1-1; a possible D gene is TRBD1 (5 bases). Germline loops: CDR1 SGHAT, CDR2 FQNNGV. The V end was cut by 3 bases, the J end by 5 bases, with 10 bases between. The CDR3 runs 13 residues. CDR3 in DNA: TGTGCCAGCAGCTTGTCGTCAGGGACTGAAGCTTTCTTT. Its protein product is CASSLSSGTEAFF.

The chain joins TRBV27 to TRBJ1-1; D might be TRBD1 (5 bases). CDR1 and CDR2 from the germline V gene are MNHEY and SMNVEV (reference sequence). V gave up 2 bases and J gave up 2 bases, with 12 bases separating them. This CDR3 has 15 amino acids. DNA of the CDR3: TGTGCCAGCAGTTTAGTTGGGGGACCCAACACTGAAGCTTTCTTT. This codes for CASSLVGGPNTEAFF.

The CDR3 loop reads CASSPSGQQGPSYEQYF. The CDR3 nucleotides are TGCGCCAGCAGCCCATCGGGGCAACAGGGACCCTCCTACGAGCAGTACTTC. The chain carries TRBV4-1 and TRBJ2-7, with D possibly TRBD1 on 6 matching bases. The CDR3 has 17 amino acids. V was pared by 4 bases and J by 0 bases, with 19 bases between. CDR1 and CDR2 (germline): MGHRA, YSYEKL.

The chain has TRBV7-9 and TRBJ2-1, with D possibly matching TRBD1 (6 bases). V gave up 8 bases and J gave up 4 bases, with 9 bases separating them. Germline V gives CDR1 SEHNR, CDR2 FQNEAQ (reference sequence). The length of the CDR3 is 12 residues. The CDR3 DNA sequence: TGTGCCAGCTCAGGACAGTACAATGAGCAGTTCTTC. It encodes CASSGQYNEQFF.

The chain's CDR3 is CASSLGAWGTDTQYF. CDR3 nucleotides: TGTGCCAGCAGTTTAGGGGCGTGGGGCACAGATACGCAGTATTTT. This chain connects TRBV12-3 or TRBV12-4 to TRBJ2-3, with D hard to call. V shed 1 base and J shed 1 base, with 9 bases lying between them. The CDR3 runs to 15 residues.

The rearrangement links TRBV4-1 to TRBJ2-3; 11 positions match TRBD2. The CDR3 runs to 17 residues. Germline V gene sequence: CDR1 MGHRA, CDR2 YSYEKL. Trimming removed 1 base from V and 2 bases from J; junction bases left unmatched: 5. Here the CDR3 reads CASSQVVLAGDTDTQYF. CDR3 nucleotide sequence: TGCGCCAGCAGCCAAGTAGTACTAGCGGGGGACACAGATACGCAGTATTTT.

The chain is built from TRBV11-2 and TRBJ2-1, with D perhaps TRBD2 (5 bases). Trimming took off 0 bases at V and 9 bases at J, with 6 bases between the two ends. This CDR3 has 12 residues. In germline, CDR1 is SGHAT, CDR2 FQNNGV. The CDR3 region has the DNA TGTGCCAGCAGCTTAGAGGCGGGTGAGCAGTTCTTC. Translated: CASSLEAGEQFF.

V is TRBV6-2 or TRBV6-3 and J is TRBJ2-3; TRBD2 aligns across 12 bases. The junction had 10 bases not matched to a gene; V was cut back by 7 bases and J by 14 bases. Germline CDR1 is MNHEY and CDR2 is SVGEGT. This CDR3 contains 13 residues. The CDR3: CASITGLAGSWYF. The CDR3, as DNA: TGTGCCAGCATTACTGGACTAGCGGGAAGTTGGTATTTT.

The chain combines TRBV2 with TRBJ2-7, with TRBD2 identical over 12 bases. The CDR3 runs 13 residues. The V segment lost 10 bases and the J segment 6 bases; nucleotides outside the gene matches: 7. Germline CDR1 and CDR2: SNHLY and FYNNEI. Here the CDR3 reads CAIRLAGVREQYF. As DNA, the CDR3 is TGTGCCATCAGACTAGCGGGAGTACGCGAGCAGTACTTC. Combining the CDR3 with reference TRBV2 and TRBJ2-7 gives the whole variable domain EPEVTQTPSHQVTQMGQEVILRCVPISNHLYFYWYRQILGQKVEFLVSFYNNEISEKSEIFDDQFSVERPDGSNFTLKIRSTKLEDSAMYFCAIRLAGVREQYFGPGTRLTVT.

The J gene is TRBJ1-5, the V gene TRBV12-3 or TRBV12-4; unclear D gene. Trimming shortened V by 7 bases and J by 7 bases, and 8 bases separated the two germline ends. The length of the CDR3 is 11 residues. CDR3 residues: CASTPGQPQHF. The CDR3 nucleotides read TGTGCCAGCACCCCCGGACAGCCCCAGCATTTT.

Only one count was recorded for this clonotype. V gene TRBV29-1 combines with J gene TRBJ1-2; no clear D. Germline assignment: CDR1 SQVTM and CDR2 ANQGSEA. CDR3 length: 13 amino acids. Trimming cost V 3 bases and J 4 bases, with 12 bases left between them. CDR3 coding DNA: TGCAGCGTTGAGGGGAAGGGAACCTATGGCTACACCTTC. It codes for CSVEGKGTYGYTF.